This T cell receptor beta chain comes out of a study of CD8 T cells in Susac syndrome. The authors carried out high-throughput sequencing of TCR beta. They applied it to CD8+ and CD4+ T cells obtained from blood. With random hexamers, roughly 0.45 to 1 ug RNA was reverse transcribed. Amplification of the TCR beta CDR3 was carried out by immunoSEQ multiplex PCR, which spanned a total of 54 Vbeta and 13 Jbeta segments. One entry per CDR3 protein, called by TCRdb with MiXCR from the immunoSEQ multiplex PCR reads. The table has under 200,000 distinct CDR3 sequences, around 95% seen once. Specimen: CD4+ T cells from PBMCs. The clonotype comes from a human donor in good health.

The CDR3 region is CASSVRVSGNTIYF. In DNA, the CDR3 is TGTGCCAGCAGCGTCCGCGTCTCTGGAAACACCATATATTTT. The V and J genes are TRBV9 and TRBJ1-3; D is undetermined. The CDR3 is 14 residues long. With 2 bases removed from V and 0 bases from J, the gap between germline ends came to 6 bases. Germline loops: CDR1 SGDLS, CDR2 YYNGEE. The full variable domain, with the rest looked up from reference TRBV9 and TRBJ1-3, is DSGVTQTPKHLITATGQRVTLRCSPRSGDLSVYWYQQSLDQGLQFLIQYYNGEERAKGNILERFSAQQFPDLHSELNLSSLELGDSALYFCASSVRVSGNTIYFGEGSWLTVV.